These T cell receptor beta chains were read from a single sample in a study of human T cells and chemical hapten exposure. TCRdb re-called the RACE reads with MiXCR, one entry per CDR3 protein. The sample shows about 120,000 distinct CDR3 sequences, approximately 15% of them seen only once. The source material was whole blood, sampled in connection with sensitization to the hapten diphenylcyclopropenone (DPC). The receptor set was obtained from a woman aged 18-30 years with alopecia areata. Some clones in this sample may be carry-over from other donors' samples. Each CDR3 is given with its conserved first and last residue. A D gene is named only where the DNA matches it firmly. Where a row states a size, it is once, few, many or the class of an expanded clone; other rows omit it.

CSATNGPYGYTF	TGCAGTGCTACAAACGGCCCCTATGGCTACACCTTC	TRBV20-1	TRBJ1-2	NA	NA
CASSWGVNQPQHF	TGTGCCAGCTCATGGGGGGTGAATCAGCCCCAGCATTTT	TRBV18	TRBJ1-5	NA	NA
CASSLDRGDDGEQFF	TGCGCCAGCAGCTTGGACAGGGGAGACGATGGTGAGCAGTTCTTC	TRBV5-1	TRBJ2-1	TRBD1	many
CSARRRGVGETQYF	TGCAGTGCTAGACGCAGGGGGGTAGGAGAGACCCAGTACTTC	TRBV20-1	TRBJ2-5	NA	many
CASSSQTDTQYF	TGTGCCAGCAGTTCACAGACAGATACGCAGTATTTT	TRBV7-9	TRBJ2-3	NA	NA
CSASYLLAGPTDTQYF	TGCAGTGCTTCGTACTTACTAGCGGGGCCCACAGATACGCAGTATTTT	TRBV20-1	TRBJ2-3	TRBD2	NA
CASSQGRDPRVNTIYF	TGTGCCAGCAGCCAAGGTCGGGACCCAAGGGTAAACACCATATATTTT	TRBV3-1	TRBJ1-3	NA	few
CASSLGAGGSYEQYF	TGTGCCAGCAGCTTAGGAGCGGGGGGCTCCTACGAGCAGTACTTC	TRBV7-6	TRBJ2-7	TRBD2	few
CASSLILAGGVDQETQYF	TGTGCCAGCAGCTTAATCCTAGCGGGGGGAGTTGACCAAGAGACCCAGTACTTC	TRBV7-7	TRBJ2-5	TRBD2	many
CASSQDPGGDTDTQYF	TGCGCCAGCAGCCAAGATCCGGGGGGCGACACAGATACGCAGTATTTT	TRBV4-3	TRBJ2-3	NA	NA
CASSARISGNQPQHF	TGTGCCAGTAGTGCCCGCATTTCAGGGAATCAGCCCCAGCATTTT	TRBV19	TRBJ1-5	NA	NA
CASSLNSYGYTF	TGTGCCAGCAGCTTGAACAGCTATGGCTACACCTTC	TRBV5-4	TRBJ1-2	NA	NA
CASSLFGTGSTGELFF	TGTGCCAGCAGTCTCTTCGGGACAGGGTCGACCGGGGAGCTGTTTTTT	TRBV12-3/TRBV12-4	TRBJ2-2	TRBD1	few
CASSQDGPSYGYTF	TGTGCCAGCAGCCAAGATGGGCCCTCCTATGGCTACACCTTC	TRBV4-2	TRBJ1-2	NA	many
CASSDRRRAFF	TGTGCCAGCTCAGACCGGAGACGGGCTTTCTTT	TRBV28	TRBJ1-1	NA	many
CASSTDRPPYEQYF	TGCGCCAGCAGCACGGACAGGCCCCCGTACGAGCAGTACTTC	TRBV5-1	TRBJ2-7	TRBD1	NA
CSARDPQGAWSLQYF	TGCAGTGCTAGAGATCCCCAGGGGGCCTGGAGTTTGCAGTATTTT	TRBV20-1	TRBJ2-3	TRBD1	many
CASSSWTARTDTQYF	TGTGCCAGCAGTTCCTGGACAGCCCGCACAGATACGCAGTATTTT	TRBV28	TRBJ2-3	NA	many
CASKGRGDQPQHF	TGTGCCAGCAAGGGCAGGGGGGATCAGCCCCAGCATTTT	TRBV28	TRBJ1-5	TRBD1	few
CASSLTQNTEAFF	TGTGCCAGCAGCTTAACCCAAAACACTGAAGCTTTCTTT	TRBV7-2	TRBJ1-1	NA	few
CAWSRDRGTDTQYF	TGTGCCTGGTCCCGGGACAGGGGCACAGATACGCAGTATTTT	TRBV30	TRBJ2-3	TRBD1	NA
CAWSAGTANSPLHF	TGTGCCTGGAGTGCCGGGACAGCGAATTCACCCCTCCACTTT	TRBV30	TRBJ1-6	TRBD1	many
CASSQTWGIEETQYF	TGTGCCAGCAGCCAAACGTGGGGGATAGAAGAGACCCAGTACTTC	TRBV3-1	TRBJ2-5	NA	NA
CASSMKGDTLREQYF	TGTGCCAGTAGTATGAAGGGAGATACCCTACGGGAGCAGTACTTC	TRBV19	TRBJ2-7	NA	few
CASSQDRRLSVQYF	TGTGCCAGCAGCCAAGATAGAAGGTTAAGCGTGCAGTACTTC	TRBV14	TRBJ2-7	NA	once